One sample yielded the 24 T cell receptor beta chains listed below, sequenced in a study of blood T cell repertoires in COVID-19 (dated by TCRdb to the early 2020s). The library relied on the immunoSEQ multiplex PCR assay. TCRdb carries this immuneACCESS record with in-frame sequences only. Its versions omit some clonotypes, under half of them owing to an unresolved V gene in the studies checked, with the rest unexplained. Recorded for this sample are fewer than 150,000 clones; approximately 80% of them occurred a single time. The top ten hold around 9.9% of the sample. Sequencing was carried out using peripheral blood. The receptors here all came from a man aged 55 to 70 who had recovered from COVID-19.

CDR3 bases: TGTGCCAGCAGCTTATCCCTAGCGGGAGTAACAGGAGGGGAGCTGTTTTTT. Translating it yields CASSLSLAGVTGGELFF. The chain recombines TRBV7-3 with TRBJ2-2; 10 bases match TRBD2. CDR3 length equals 17 residues. From germline, CDR1 is SGHTA and CDR2 FQGTGA. J gave up 8 bases and V 2 bases, and 11 bases lay outside the gene matches.

The V and J genes are TRBV6-2 or TRBV6-3 and TRBJ2-1; 9 positions match TRBD2. CDR1 is MNHEY and CDR2 is SVGEGT in the germline V gene. The V gene end was trimmed by 6 bases and the J gene end by 3 bases; junction bases not matched to a gene: 9. The CDR3 contains 16 residues. CDR3 coding DNA: TGTGCCAGCAGCCGAGCCTCTAGCGGGGTCTACAATGAGCAGTTCTTC. It encodes CASSRASSGVYNEQFF.

This clone was seen more than once but under ten times. V usage is TRBV19 and J usage is TRBJ1-6, with TRBD1 matching over 9 bases. V was pared by 7 bases and J by 10 bases, with 8 bases of the junction left unmatched. This CDR3 is built from 14 residues. Germline V gene sequence: CDR1 LNHDA, CDR2 SQIVND (reference sequence). CDR3 sequence (DNA): TGTGCCAGTACTCCTCGGACAGGGGTCTCACCCCTCCACTTT. Translation: CASTPRTGVSPLHF.

The V gene is TRBV19, the J gene TRBJ2-2; 7 bases line up with TRBD2. The germline V gene encodes CDR1 LNHDA and CDR2 SQIVND (reference sequence). This CDR3 is built from 14 residues. J was trimmed by 5 bases and V by 5 bases; bases with no gene match: 5. The CDR3 sequence: CASSRMGGTGELFF. CDR3 DNA: TGTGCCAGTAGTCGTATGGGGGGGACCGGGGAGCTGTTTTTT.

The chain is built from TRBV9 and TRBJ2-7; 9 positions match TRBD1. Germline V gives CDR1 SGDLS, CDR2 YYNGEE. J gave up 5 bases and V 3 bases, and 12 bases lay outside the gene matches. The CDR3 is made up of 16 amino acids. The CDR3 sequence is CASSGLGQGIGDEQYF. The CDR3 coding sequence is TGTGCCAGCAGCGGCCTTGGACAGGGGATCGGCGACGAGCAGTACTTC.

The genes are TRBV7-3 and TRBJ2-3; weak D call: TRBD2 (6 bases). Germline CDR1 is SGHTA and CDR2 is FQGTGA. The germline V and J ends were trimmed by 0 bases and 4 bases, with 11 bases remaining between them. The CDR3 length is 15 residues. In nucleotides, the CDR3 is TGTGCCAGCAGCTTAACGACCGGAGGGTCAGATACGCAGTATTTT. This gives the protein CASSLTTGGSDTQYF.

There are a few counts of this clone. V is TRBV7-9 and J is TRBJ2-1, with D perhaps TRBD1 (6 bases). Germline CDR1 SEHNR, CDR2 FQNEAQ (reference sequence). The CDR3 sequence is 13 residues long. V lost 1 base and J lost 6, with 7 bases in between. The CDR3 region is CASSLVGGNEQFF. The CDR3 DNA follows: TGTGCCAGCAGCTTAGTAGGGGGCAATGAGCAGTTCTTC.

The chain is built from TRBV6-6 and TRBJ2-5, with 7 nucleotides matching TRBD1. From germline, CDR1 is MNHNY and CDR2 SVGAGI (reference sequence). The CDR3 has 15 residues. J was trimmed by 4 bases and V by 5 bases; bases with no gene match: 10. CDR3 in amino acids: CASSPSRDRAETQYF. CDR3 sequence (DNA): TGTGCCAGCAGTCCCTCAAGGGACAGAGCAGAGACCCAGTACTTC.

This clone was recorded a few times. The CDR3: CASSHGGTGELFF. Here the CDR3 DNA reads TGTGCCAGCAGCCACGGAGGCACCGGGGAGCTGTTTTTT. This chain connects TRBV7-3 to TRBJ2-2; perhaps TRBD2 as D (5 bases). CDR3 size: 13 residues. Between the trimmed V and J ends, which lost 5 bases and 4 bases, there was a span of 8 bases. Germline V lookup: CDR1 SGHTA, CDR2 FQGTGA.

The chain recombines TRBV19 with TRBJ2-7; 11 bases fit TRBD1. J gave up 0 bases and V 8 bases, and 3 bases lay outside the gene matches. The CDR3 length is 14 residues. The germline V gene encodes CDR1 LNHDA and CDR2 SQIVND (reference sequence). This CDR3 reads CASAGTGGSYEQYF. The CDR3 nucleotides are TGTGCCAGTGCCGGGACAGGGGGCTCCTACGAGCAGTACTTC.

The chain combines TRBV6-5 with TRBJ2-7; TRBD1 matches at 9 bases. Germline V lookup: CDR1 MNHEY, CDR2 SVGAGI. The CDR3 sequence is 13 residues long. The J segment lost 3 bases and the V segment lost 6 bases, leaving 3 bases of the junction unmatched. The CDR3, as DNA: TGTGCCAGCAGACAGGGGGCCCTCTACGAGCAGTACTTC. Encoded protein: CASRQGALYEQYF.

The gene calls are TRBV30 and TRBJ1-6; D remains ambiguous. Germline CDR1 GTSNPN, CDR2 SVGIG (reference sequence). This CDR3 spans 13 amino acids. V gave up 4 bases and J gave up 3 bases, with 7 bases separating them. The CDR3 is CAWKRHYNSPLHF. In DNA form, the CDR3 reads TGTGCCTGGAAGCGGCACTATAATTCACCCCTCCACTTT.

The chain combines TRBV28 with TRBJ2-3; a weak D match, TRBD1 (5 bases). The CDR3 loop spans 14 amino acids. The V gene's germline CDR1 is MDHEN and CDR2 SYDVKM. The germline V and J ends were trimmed by 5 bases and 5 bases, with 14 bases remaining between them. The CDR3 DNA sequence: TGTGCCAGCAGTGCCCGGTGGGGCGGAGATACGCAGTATTTT. Translation gives CASSARWGGDTQYF. Based on the CDR3 plus reference TRBV28 and TRBJ2-3, the full variable domain is DVKVTQSSRYLVKRTGEKVFLECVQDMDHENMFWYRQDPGLGLRLIYFSYDVKMKEKGDIPEGYSVSREKKERFSLILESASTNQTSMYLCASSARWGGDTQYFGPGTRLTVL.

This clone has a count of ten or more. This chain joins TRBV7-9 and TRBJ2-5; the match to TRBD1 covers 7 bases. The germline V gene encodes CDR1 SEHNR and CDR2 FQNEAQ (reference sequence). CDR3 length: 15 amino acids. Germline trimming cut 0 bases from V and 5 bases from J; bases unmatched to any gene: 6. Written as DNA, the CDR3 is TGTGCCAGCAGCTTAGCGAGGGGGCAAGTGGAGACCCAGTACTTC. Encoded protein: CASSLARGQVETQYF.

The gene calls are TRBV15 and TRBJ2-1, with TRBD2 matching 9 bases. This CDR3 contains 15 residues. CDR1 and CDR2 from the germline V gene are LNHNV and YYDKDF (reference sequence). The junction had 4 bases not matched to a gene; V was cut back by 5 bases and J by 2 bases. The CDR3 reads CATSARTSAYNEQFF. In nucleotides, the CDR3 is TGTGCCACCAGCGCCCGGACTAGCGCCTACAATGAGCAGTTCTTC.

This clone was seen ten or more times. The CDR3 sequence: CASSPTLAGVEQFF. The CDR3 coding sequence is TGTGCCAGCAGTCCCACACTAGCGGGAGTTGAGCAGTTCTTC. The rearrangement uses TRBV7-2 and TRBJ2-1; 11 nucleotides align to TRBD2. The J segment lost 9 bases and the V segment lost 6 bases, leaving 7 bases of the junction unmatched. Per the germline V gene, CDR1 is SGHTA and CDR2 is FQGNSA. The length of the CDR3 is 14 residues.

The V and J genes are TRBV30 and TRBJ1-1; 7 bases align to TRBD1. The CDR3 loop spans 13 amino acids. The V and J ends lost 1 base and 1 base, in that order; junction bases with no gene match: 0. Germline CDR1 and CDR2: GTSNPN and SVGIG (reference sequence). The CDR3, as DNA: TGTGCCTGGAGTGGACAGGGGAACACTGAAGCTTTCTTT. Translation gives CAWSGQGNTEAFF.

This clone was recorded many times. V gene TRBV7-2 combines with J gene TRBJ2-7; possible D gene TRBD1, 6 bases. V was pared by 0 bases and J by 6 bases, with 12 bases between. This CDR3 spans 14 amino acids. The germline CDR1 and CDR2 sequences are SGHTA and FQGNSA. The CDR3 DNA reads as TGTGCCAGCAGCTTAGCGGTACTCAGGGGCGAGCAGTACTTC. This codes for CASSLAVLRGEQYF.

This chain links TRBV7-2 with TRBJ2-2; the match to TRBD1 covers 10 bases. V shed 5 bases, J shed 8 bases, and the junction held 14 bases outside the gene matches. The CDR3 is 17 residues long. Germline CDR1 SGHTA, CDR2 FQGNSA. This chain's CDR3 is CASSLLGQGEVGGELFF. The CDR3 DNA sequence: TGTGCCAGCAGCCTCCTCGGACAGGGGGAGGTCGGTGGGGAGCTGTTTTTT. The variable domain in full, with the rest retrieved from reference TRBV7-2 and TRBJ2-2, is GAGVSQSPSNKVTEKGKDVELRCDPISGHTALYWYRQSLGQGLEFLIYFQGNSAPDKSGLPSDRFSAERTGGSVSTLTIQRTQQEDSAVYLCASSLLGQGEVGGELFFGEGSRLTVL.

This clone was counted a single time. The chain employs TRBV9 and TRBJ2-3, with 8 bases fitting TRBD2. Germline values: CDR1 SGDLS, CDR2 YYNGEE. The CDR3 consists of 15 residues. Trimming took 0 bases from V and 3 from J; bases not matched to a gene: 3. The DNA for the CDR3 is TGTGCCAGCAGCGTAGCGGGAGGGCAGACAGATACGCAGTATTTT. Translating gives CASSVAGGQTDTQYF.

CDR3 DNA sequence: TGCGCCAGCAGCCTGACAGTGGCTGGCGGGGAGCTGTTTTTT. It yields the protein CASSLTVAGGELFF. This rearrangement joins TRBV5-1 to TRBJ2-2; D may be TRBD1 (5 bases). The CDR3 totals 14 residues. Trimming pared 4 bases from V and 7 bases from J, leaving 14 bases between. Germline values: CDR1 SGHRS, CDR2 YFSETQ.

The chain has TRBV12-5 and TRBJ2-7; 7 bases match TRBD1. With 3 bases clipped from V and 2 bases from J, the junction kept 4 bases outside the gene matches. CDR3 length equals 14 residues. Per the germline V gene, CDR1 is LGHNT and CDR2 is FRNRAP. The CDR3, as DNA: TGTGCTAGTGGTTTAGGGACAGCTACCTACGAGCAGTACTTC. This gives the protein CASGLGTATYEQYF.

The chain couples TRBV4-3 to TRBJ1-4, with 11 nucleotides matching TRBD1. In germline, CDR1 is LGHNA, CDR2 YSLEER. The CDR3 has 15 amino acids. Unmatched junction bases numbered 0, after V lost 1 base and J lost 5 bases. Written as DNA, the CDR3 is TGCGCCAGCAGCCAAGGGGACAGGGGGAATGAAAAACTGTTTTTT. This codes for CASSQGDRGNEKLFF.

This clone appeared a few times. The rearrangement uses TRBV7-9 and TRBJ1-1; 7 bases fit TRBD1. The length of the CDR3 is 13 residues. Per germline, CDR1 SEHNR and CDR2 FQNEAQ (reference sequence). V was clipped by 4 bases and J by 10 bases; unmatched bases: 9. Here the CDR3 DNA reads TGTGCCAGCAGCTCCGACAGGGAGAGAAGAGCTTTCTTT. It encodes CASSSDRERRAFF. Full variable domain (remainder filled in from reference TRBV7-9 and TRBJ1-1): DTGVSQNPRHKITKRGQNVTFRCDPISEHNRLYWYRQTLGQGPEFLTYFQNEAQLEKSRLLSDRFSAERPKGSFSTLEIQRTEQGDSAMYLCASSSDRERRAFFGQGTRLTVV.